The 30 T cell receptor beta chains listed next were all sequenced from one sample in a study of T cell responses to AZD1222 COVID-19 vaccine. Profiling relied on immunoSEQ multiplex PCR, and the TCRdb table lists in-frame clones only, not all of them. In the table there are around 89,000 clones, about 89% of which are singletons. The sequencing here drew on peripheral blood, taken 28 days after the second AZD1222 dose. These receptor sequences come from an adult who received the AZD1222 COVID-19 vaccine.

The rearrangement joins TRBV6-5 to TRBJ1-2; TRBD1 is a possible D gene (5 bases). This CDR3 contains 13 residues. Trimming took off 0 bases at V and 7 bases at J, with 9 bases between the two ends. Germline-derived CDR1 and CDR2 are MNHEY and SVGAGI. CDR3 sequence (DNA): TGTGCCAGCAGTTACTCGTCTGGGGCTGGCTACACCTTC. Protein product: CASSYSSGAGYTF.

This clone showed up just once. The V and J genes are TRBV5-4 and TRBJ1-3; D is unresolved. This CDR3 contains 15 residues. CDR1 and CDR2 from the germline V gene are SGHNT and YYREEE (reference sequence). V was cut by 2 bases and J by 0 bases, with 9 bases left in between. The DNA of the CDR3 is TGTGCCAGCAGCTTCGACACCCGCTCTGGAAACACCATATATTTT. Translated, it gives CASSFDTRSGNTIYF.

This rearrangement joins TRBV14 to TRBJ1-2, with D possibly being TRBD1 (5 bases). Germline CDR1 and CDR2: SGHDN and FVKESK. Deletions cut 2 bases from V and 0 bases from J, with 22 bases between. The CDR3 extends over 19 amino acids. CDR3 loop: CASSQLVWDQGVSNYGYTF. The DNA of the CDR3 is TGTGCCAGCAGCCAATTGGTCTGGGACCAAGGGGTTTCTAACTATGGCTACACCTTC.

The chain has TRBV23-1 and TRBJ1-3; no clear D gene. TRBV23-1 is filed as an ORF, its function uncertain. The germline V and J ends were trimmed by 5 bases and 1 base, with 24 bases remaining between them. The CDR3 spans 19 residues. In nucleotides, the CDR3 is TGCGCCAGCAGTACGGACCCCCTAGGGAAGGCCGGTTCTGGAAACACCATATATTTT. It translates to CASSTDPLGKAGSGNTIYF.

V usage is TRBV2 and J usage is TRBJ1-2; D remains unclear. Germline lookup yields CDR1 SNHLY and CDR2 FYNNEI. V was cut by 4 bases and J by 4 bases, with 16 bases left in between. The CDR3 consists of 15 residues. The CDR3 region has the DNA TGTGCCAGCAGTGTCGGATGGGAGCCGGCCTATGGCTACACCTTC. Its protein is CASSVGWEPAYGYTF. Supplemented by reference TRBV2 and TRBJ1-2, the full variable domain reads EPEVTQTPSHQVTQMGQEVILRCVPISNHLYFYWYRQILGQKVEFLVSFYNNEISEKSEIFDDQFSVERPDGSNFTLKIRSTKLEDSAMYFCASSVGWEPAYGYTFGSGTRLTVV.

The rearrangement uses TRBV3-1 (or the pseudogene TRBV3-2) and TRBJ1-1; 7 positions agree with TRBD1. The germline CDR1 and CDR2 sequences are LGHDT and YNNKEL (reference sequence). The ends lost 4 bases at V and 11 bases at J; junction bases unmatched: 7. The CDR3 consists of 12 residues. The DNA of the CDR3 is TGTGCCAGCAGCCTCGAGGGGGCCCGGGCTTTCTTT. Amino acids: CASSLEGARAFF.

This clone appeared a single time. The CDR3 DNA reads as TGTGCCAGCAGCTTAGGCGGGGTTAGAAATGAGCAGTTCTTC. Translation: CASSLGGVRNEQFF. The genes are TRBV7-2 and TRBJ2-1; the D gene is possibly TRBD2 (6 bases). Germline-derived CDR1 and CDR2 are SGHTA and FQGNSA. V was clipped by 1 base and J by 7 bases, with 11 bases between them. The CDR3 contains 14 residues.

The genes are TRBV19 and TRBJ1-2; D remains unclear. V was shortened by 6 bases and J by 0 bases, with 17 bases between the two germline ends. The CDR3 consists of 16 residues. Germline CDR1 reads LNHDA; CDR2 reads SQIVND (reference sequence). CDR3 protein: CASSNDQPLANYGYTF. CDR3 nucleotide sequence: TGTGCCAGTAGCAACGACCAGCCCCTGGCTAACTATGGCTACACCTTC. The complete variable domain, with remaining parts taken from reference TRBV19 and TRBJ1-2, reads DGGITQSPKYLFRKEGQNVTLSCEQNLNHDAMYWYRQDPGQGLRLIYYSQIVNDFQKGDIAEGYSVSREKKESFPLTVTSAQKNPTAFYLCASSNDQPLANYGYTFGSGTRLTVV.

The chain combines TRBV3-1 (or the pseudogene TRBV3-2) with TRBJ2-3; D not certain. The V gene lost 0 bases and the J gene lost 14 bases, with 12 bases spanning the gap. This CDR3 comprises 12 residues. Germline V gene data show CDR1 as LGHDT and CDR2 as YNNKEL (reference sequence). The CDR3 bases are TGTGCCAGCAGCCAAGATCCGACATCCTCGTATTTT. Translation: CASSQDPTSSYF.

The table lists this clone with a count of one. CDR3 in amino acids: CASSSPNRGSYTF. CDR3 DNA sequence: TGTGCCAGCAGTTCGCCCAACAGGGGTAGCTACACCTTC. The rearrangement links TRBV12-3 or TRBV12-4 to TRBJ1-2; TRBD1 aligns across 7 bases. The CDR3 is made up of 13 amino acids. Trimming removed 4 bases from V and 9 bases from J; junction bases left unmatched: 8.

The J gene is TRBJ2-3, the V gene TRBV5-1; D may be TRBD1 (6 bases). V dropped 5 bases and J dropped 1 base, with 11 bases sitting between them. Germline lookup yields CDR1 SGHRS and CDR2 YFSETQ. The CDR3 is made up of 14 amino acids. The CDR3 reads CASRTGSGTDTQYF. CDR3 DNA: TGCGCCAGCAGGACAGGATCCGGCACAGATACGCAGTATTTT.

V usage is TRBV16 and J usage is TRBJ1-2; TRBD1 might be the D (6 bases). Trimming shortened V by 4 bases and J by 7 bases, and 13 bases separated the two germline ends. The CDR3 extends over 13 amino acids. Germline CDR1 KGHSY, CDR2 FQNENV. Here the CDR3 reads CASSPGDPPGYTF. DNA for the CDR3: TGTGCCAGCAGCCCAGGGGATCCCCCTGGCTACACCTTC.

This clone was seen only a few times. The chain joins TRBV5-1 to TRBJ1-2, with D hard to call. Germline CDR1 reads SGHRS; CDR2 reads YFSETQ. The CDR3 spans 15 residues. V was shortened by 4 bases and J by 3 bases, with 16 bases between the two germline ends. The CDR3 DNA follows: TGCGCCAGCAGCCCTGATCTGGGTGGGTACTATGGCTACACCTTC. Amino acid sequence: CASSPDLGGYYGYTF.

CDR3 nucleotide sequence: TGTGCCAGCAGCCCCCTCTTTAGCGGGTCCTACAATGAGCAGTTCTTC. Translated, it gives CASSPLFSGSYNEQFF. J is TRBJ2-1 and V is TRBV7-3; 7 bases align to TRBD2. The CDR3 contains 16 residues. V lost 5 bases to trimming and J lost 1 base; unmatched junction nucleotides: 8. CDR1 and CDR2 from the germline V gene are SGHTA and FQGTGA.

This chain uses TRBV6-2 or TRBV6-3 with TRBJ1-5; D is possibly TRBD1 (5 bases). The V and J ends lost 3 bases and 8 bases respectively, with 14 bases between them. This CDR3 contains 14 residues. Germline CDR1 MNHEY, CDR2 SVGEGT. For the CDR3, the DNA is TGTGCCAGCAGTTATGGGACCCGCGGTAAGCCCCAGCATTTT. It is translated as CASSYGTRGKPQHF.

The V and J genes are TRBV6-1 and TRBJ2-7; 11 nucleotides align to TRBD2. CDR3 length equals 18 residues. Germline trimming cut 4 bases from V and 2 bases from J; bases unmatched to any gene: 13. Germline lookup yields CDR1 MNHNS and CDR2 SASEGT. Here the CDR3 reads CASSAGRITSGGAYEQYF. The CDR3 DNA sequence: TGTGCCAGCAGTGCGGGACGGATTACTAGCGGGGGAGCCTACGAGCAGTACTTC.

The chain carries TRBV19 and TRBJ1-1; no firm D call. Trimming removed 3 bases at V and 1 base at J, with 6 bases between. CDR3 length equals 13 residues. Germline CDR1 is LNHDA and CDR2 is SQIVND (reference sequence). The CDR3 loop reads CASSMGKNTEAFF. DNA of the CDR3: TGTGCCAGTAGTATGGGGAAGAACACTGAAGCTTTCTTT.

The V and J genes are TRBV27 and TRBJ1-3; D ambiguous. Germline V gene data show CDR1 as MNHEY and CDR2 as SMNVEV (reference sequence). The germline V and J ends were trimmed by 2 bases and 4 bases, with 12 bases remaining between them. This CDR3 region has 15 residues. The CDR3 sequence is CASSLVLGSGNTIYF. In DNA, the CDR3 is TGTGCCAGCAGTTTAGTTTTAGGGTCCGGAAACACCATATATTTT.

This chain uses TRBV5-6 with TRBJ2-4, with 9 positions matching TRBD1. CDR3 length: 16 amino acids. CDR1 is SGHDT, CDR2 YYEEEE, per germline. Losses at the gene ends were 0 bases for V and 7 bases for J; bases not matched to a gene: 8. CDR3 sequence reads: CASSLVEGTGSNIQYF. CDR3 nucleotides: TGTGCCAGCAGCTTGGTTGAAGGGACAGGGAGTAACATTCAGTACTTC.

The rearrangement joins TRBV12-3 or TRBV12-4 to TRBJ1-4; D not resolved. Trimming took off 4 bases at V and 6 bases at J, with 3 bases between the two ends. CDR3 length: 11 amino acids. The CDR3 bases are TGTGCCAGCAGTTCTGATGAAAAACTGTTTTTT. This codes for CASSSDEKLFF.

The chain recombines TRBV30 with TRBJ1-3, with 8 bases lining up with TRBD1. Trimming removed 4 bases from V and 0 bases from J; junction bases left unmatched: 8. The CDR3 totals 16 residues. Germline V gene lookup returns CDR1 GTSNPN and CDR2 SVGIG (reference sequence). The CDR3 nucleotides read TGTGCCTGGAAGGGGACAGGCTTAAGCTCTGGAAACACCATATATTTT. Translating gives CAWKGTGLSSGNTIYF.

This chain links TRBV18 with TRBJ2-7; D not certain. Germline CDR1 KGHSH, CDR2 LQKENI. CDR3 length equals 14 residues. Trimming pared 0 bases from V and 4 bases from J, leaving 10 bases between. The CDR3 DNA is TGTGCCAGCTCACCACCGTCCGCGAGGTACGAGCAGTACTTC. Translating gives CASSPPSARYEQYF. The full variable domain, its missing parts supplied by reference TRBV18 and TRBJ2-7, is NAGVMQNPRHLVRRRGQEARLRCSPMKGHSHVYWYRQLPEEGLKFMVYLQKENIIDESGMPKERFSAEFPKEGPSILRIQQVVRGDSAAYFCASSPPSARYEQYFGPGTRLTVT.

The chain has TRBV2 and TRBJ1-6, with a possible D match to TRBD1 (5 bases). Trimming pared 3 bases from V and 7 bases from J, leaving 13 bases between. This CDR3 has 15 residues. Per germline, CDR1 SNHLY and CDR2 FYNNEI. In nucleotides, the CDR3 is TGTGCCAGCAGTGATGGGACGGTAGGCAATTCACCCCTCCACTTT. It encodes CASSDGTVGNSPLHF.

This chain uses TRBV10-3 with TRBJ2-5, with 8 bases aligning to TRBD2. V dropped 8 bases and J dropped 5; count of bases not matched to a gene: 4. CDR3 length: 12 amino acids. Germline V gene lookup returns CDR1 ENHRY and CDR2 SYGVKD. The CDR3 spells CAISLAGETQYF. CDR3 sequence (DNA): TGTGCCATCTCTTTAGCGGGGGAGACCCAGTACTTC.

In its sample, this clone was seen once. The chain recombines TRBV3-1 (or the pseudogene TRBV3-2) with TRBJ2-2; 12 bases are shared with TRBD2. Germline-derived CDR1 and CDR2 are LGHDT and YNNKEL (reference sequence). The CDR3 contains 18 residues. The trim removed 0 bases at V and 3 bases at J, leaving 5 bases unmatched. The CDR3 DNA is TGTGCCAGCAGCCAAGAGCTGACTAGCGGGGGTTACACCGGGGAGCTGTTTTTT. This translates into CASSQELTSGGYTGELFF.

The chain carries TRBV21-1 and TRBJ1-5. TRBV21-1 is deemed a pseudogene. The CDR3 is 14 amino acids. CDR3 DNA: TGTGCCAGCAGCAGATTTTCTAGCAATCAGCCCCAGCATTTT. It yields the protein CASSRFSSNQPQHF.

The chain employs TRBV30 and TRBJ2-1, with TRBD1 matching 9 bases. The junction had 7 bases not matched to a gene; V was cut back by 0 bases and J by 7 bases. CDR3 length: 15 amino acids. Per the germline V gene, CDR1 is GTSNPN and CDR2 is SVGIG (reference sequence). CDR3 sequence: CAWSVLGTGWNEQFF. Here the CDR3 DNA reads TGTGCCTGGAGTGTATTGGGGACAGGGTGGAATGAGCAGTTCTTC.

The J gene is TRBJ1-1, the V gene TRBV7-2; 7 bases match TRBD1. This CDR3 has 14 residues. With V trimmed by 2 bases and J by 6 bases, 6 bases remained unmatched. Germline lookup yields CDR1 SGHTA and CDR2 FQGNSA. This CDR3 is CASSLLQGRAEAFF. CDR3 coding DNA: TGTGCCAGCAGCTTATTACAGGGGAGGGCTGAAGCTTTCTTT.

The chain has TRBV25-1 and TRBJ1-5; no definite D call. CDR3 size: 16 residues. The germline CDR1 and CDR2 sequences are MGHDK and SYGVNS. Trimming left V 2 bases short and J 4 bases short, with 15 bases between. In nucleotides, the CDR3 is TGTGCCAGCAGTGAAAATGAGGGCTGGACTAATCAGCCCCAGCATTTT. Amino acids: CASSENEGWTNQPQHF.

The chain combines TRBV5-1 with TRBJ1-5; D gene ambiguous. V was clipped by 1 base and J by 7 bases, with 12 bases between them. There are 14 residues in the CDR3. Germline-derived CDR1 and CDR2 are SGHRS and YFSETQ. The CDR3 coding sequence is TGCGCCAGCAGCTTGCATTCCGGGAACCAGCCCCAGCATTTT. Protein sequence: CASSLHSGNQPQHF.